The clone carrying this TCR beta chain has just one count. In the original workflow: Amplification from reference gene primers served as the basis for estimated nucleated cell counts. This table comes from immunoSEQ multiplex PCR, and its TCRdb copy is limited to in-frame clones, with some not included. V and J calls and clone size are given by that table; D and trimming were obtained from the DNA. The sample contains about 250,000 clones, nearly 90% of which appear only once. This record comes from a study of blood T cell repertoires in COVID-19. Turning to the study itself: Sites across the United States, Italy and Spain contributed samples from acute and convalescent COVID-19. PBMCs, B-cell-depleted T cells, or T cells were the source of the cDNA or gDNA that made up the material.

V lost 5 bases and J lost 2; bases outside the gene matches: 3. Germline V gene sequence: CDR1 SGHRS, CDR2 YFSETQ. The CDR3 runs to 14 residues. The sequenced sample consisted of peripheral blood. The genes are TRBV5-1 and TRBJ2-1, with 8 bases fitting TRBD2. The receptor comes from a man aged 18 to 29 with active or convalescent COVID-19. The CDR3 nucleotides read TGCGCCAGCAGGACGGGGGGGCCCTACAATGAGCAGTTCTTC. Its protein product is CASRTGGPYNEQFF.